These T cell receptor beta chains were read from a single sample in a study of OX40 agonist ivuxolimab in advanced cancers. Using immunoSEQ multiplex PCR, the repertoire was profiled, and TCRdb retains in-frame clones only, with some absent. Found here are some 130,000 clones, approximately 90% of them singletons; the top ten hold 0.55%. The sequences come from CD4+ or CD8+ T cells sorted from blood, collected in a trial of the OX40 agonist ivuxolimab. The receptors come from an adult with an advanced solid tumor such as melanoma, head and neck, liver or kidney cancer. Both conserved end residues are part of each CDR3. The D gene is left open where the match is weak.

v_gene: TRBV6-1; d_gene: .; j_gene: TRBJ1-3; CDR3aa: CASRADGNTIYF; CDR3nt: TGTGCCAGCAGGGCTGATGGAAACACCATATATTTT
v_gene: TRBV5-1; d_gene: TRBD2; j_gene: TRBJ2-3; CDR3aa: CASSLTSGVSDTQYF; CDR3nt: TGCGCCAGCAGCTTGACTAGCGGGGTTTCAGATACGCAGTATTTT
v_gene: TRBV2; d_gene: TRBD1; j_gene: TRBJ1-2; CDR3aa: CASNKGAADGYTF; CDR3nt: TGTGCCAGCAACAAGGGGGCCGCGGACGGCTACACCTTC
v_gene: TRBV15; d_gene: .; j_gene: TRBJ1-1; CDR3aa: CATSSEREGTEAFF; CDR3nt: TGTGCCACCAGCAGCGAAAGGGAAGGCACTGAAGCTTTCTTT
v_gene: TRBV5-1; d_gene: .; j_gene: TRBJ2-1; CDR3aa: CASSLALGEFNEQFF; CDR3nt: TGCGCCAGCAGCTTGGCCTTGGGGGAGTTCAATGAGCAGTTCTTC
v_gene: TRBV11-1; d_gene: .; j_gene: TRBJ1-2; CDR3aa: CASSPTGFYGYTF; CDR3nt: TGTGCCAGCAGCCCCACAGGGTTCTATGGCTACACCTTC
v_gene: TRBV18; d_gene: TRBD2; j_gene: TRBJ2-5; CDR3aa: CASSPATLTGGETQYF; CDR3nt: TGTGCCAGCTCACCAGCAACCCTAACGGGGGGAGAGACCCAGTACTTC
v_gene: TRBV7-2; d_gene: .; j_gene: TRBJ2-5; CDR3aa: CASSLAGGAETQYF; CDR3nt: TGTGCCAGCAGCTTAGCGGGGGGGGCGGAGACCCAGTACTTC
v_gene: TRBV11-2; d_gene: TRBD1; j_gene: TRBJ2-1; CDR3aa: CASSPNQGASNEQFF; CDR3nt: TGTGCCAGCAGCCCAAACCAGGGGGCCTCCAATGAGCAGTTCTTC
v_gene: TRBV6-5; d_gene: TRBD1; j_gene: TRBJ1-3; CDR3aa: CASSYSMGGGGNTIYF; CDR3nt: TGTGCCAGCAGTTACTCGATGGGAGGGGGCGGAAACACCATATATTTT